The rows below give T cell receptor beta chains drawn from one sample of a study of long-term antiretroviral therapy in people with HIV. TCRdb keeps only in-frame clones here, not all; method: immunoSEQ multiplex PCR. The sample has under 30,000 clones; 95% are singletons. The specimen comprised unsorted PBMCs, sampled 5.3 years after starting antiretroviral therapy. These TCRs come from a middle-aged man with HIV. The CDR3 runs from the conserved cysteine through the conserved F or W. The D gene is left open where the match is weak. Rows may omit the clone size; those that give it use once, few, many or a size class.

size	J	V	D	CDR3	DNA
once	TRBJ2-1	TRBV10-3	TRBD2	CAISERGKRGGGNEQFF	TGTGCCATCAGTGAAAGGGGGAAGCGGGGGGGCGGCAATGAGCAGTTCTTC
.	TRBJ2-1	TRBV7-2	TRBD2	CASSLRLAGGYNEQFF	TGTGCCAGCAGCTTACGCCTAGCGGGGGGATACAATGAGCAGTTCTTC
.	TRBJ2-4	TRBV19	TRBD1	CASSILHGQVGDIQYF	TGTGCCAGTAGTATACTTCACGGACAGGTTGGAGACATTCAGTACTTC
once	TRBJ2-1	TRBV19	TRBD2	CASSASGGATYNEQFF	TGTGCCAGTAGTGCCAGCGGGGGGGCTACCTACAATGAGCAGTTCTTC
.	TRBJ2-7	TRBV27	.	CASSLGLSYEQYF	TGTGCCAGCAGTTTGGGGCTTTCCTACGAGCAGTACTTC
.	TRBJ2-7	TRBV2	TRBD2	CASSALAGPYEQYF	TGTGCCAGCAGTGCGCTAGCGGGGCCCTACGAGCAGTACTTC
.	TRBJ1-6	TRBV19	.	CASSSSTSPLHF	TGTGCCAGTAGTTCTTCGACGTCACCCCTCCACTTT
.	TRBJ1-5	TRBV30	TRBD1	CAWSQGTVGNQPQHF	TGTGCCTGGTCTCAAGGGACAGTCGGCAATCAGCCCCAGCATTTT
.	TRBJ2-1	TRBV15	TRBD2	CATSRGVSGADNEQFF	TGTGCCACCAGCAGAGGGGTTAGCGGGGCTGACAATGAGCAGTTCTTC
.	TRBJ2-1	TRBV11-2	TRBD1	CASSPDRGLEQFF	TGTGCCAGCAGCCCCGACAGGGGCCTTGAGCAGTTCTTC
.	TRBJ2-3	TRBV5-1	TRBD2	CASSPGGAGGWTDTQYF	TGCGCCAGCAGCCCCGGGGGAGCGGGGGGGTGGACAGATACGCAGTATTTT
.	TRBJ2-1	TRBV9	.	CASSSRADNEQFF	TGTGCCAGCAGCTCGAGGGCCGATAATGAGCAGTTCTTC
.	TRBJ1-4	TRBV9	TRBD1	CASSATGTNEKLFF	TGTGCCAGCAGCGCGACAGGGACTAATGAAAAACTGTTTTTT
.	TRBJ1-1	TRBV4-2	.	CASSYLSGSVVVTEAFF	TGTGCCAGCAGCTACCTCAGCGGCAGCGTGGTTGTCACTGAAGCTTTCTTT
.	TRBJ2-3	TRBV11-2	TRBD2	CASSLDGGAVDTQYF	TGTGCCAGCAGCTTAGACGGGGGGGCCGTCGATACGCAGTATTTT
.	TRBJ2-3	TRBV28	TRBD2	CASSSRLAGGRTDTQYF	TGTGCCAGCAGTTCCCGACTAGCGGGGGGGAGGACAGATACGCAGTATTTT
.	TRBJ2-3	TRBV7-2	.	CASSLIPGTDTQYF	TGTGCCAGCAGCTTAATCCCCGGGACAGATACGCAGTATTTT
.	TRBJ1-6	TRBV6-6	.	CASSPIESYSPLHF	TGTGCCAGCAGTCCTATAGAATCCTATTCACCCCTCCACTTT
.	TRBJ1-2	TRBV10-3	TRBD1	CAMGTGDGGYTF	TGTGCCATGGGGACAGGGGACGGGGGCTACACCTTC
.	TRBJ2-6	TRBV9	.	CASSVVGAGANVLTF	TGTGCCAGCAGCGTAGTAGGGGCTGGGGCCAACGTCCTGACTTTC
.	TRBJ1-6	TRBV6-5	.	CASSQRGSPLHF	TGTGCCAGCAGTCAGAGGGGTTCACCCCTCCACTTT
.	TRBJ2-6	TRBV18	.	CASSSSSGANVLTF	TGTGCCAGCTCATCAAGCTCTGGGGCCAACGTCCTGACTTTC
.	TRBJ2-7	TRBV29-1	TRBD2	CSVHLGGSYEQYF	TGCAGCGTCCACCTGGGGGGGTCCTACGAGCAGTACTTC
.	TRBJ2-2	TRBV7-9	.	CASSVSGELFF	TGTGCCAGCAGCGTTAGTGGGGAGCTGTTTTTT
.	TRBJ2-2	TRBV29-1	.	CSVEKAFRGSAGELFF	TGCAGCGTTGAAAAAGCCTTCAGGGGTTCTGCCGGGGAGCTGTTTTTT
.	TRBJ2-6	TRBV9	.	CASSVDGTGANVLTF	TGTGCCAGCAGCGTAGACGGGACAGGGGCCAACGTCCTGACTTTC
.	TRBJ1-6	TRBV15	TRBD1	CATSLDRGQGSPLHF	TGTGCCACCAGCTTGGACAGGGGGCAGGGTTCACCCCTCCACTTT
.	TRBJ1-5	TRBV2	.	CASRETGVQPQHF	TGTGCCAGCAGAGAGACAGGAGTTCAGCCCCAGCATTTT
.	TRBJ2-7	TRBV10-2	.	CASSDYSVTYEQYF	TGCGCCAGCAGTGACTACTCAGTAACCTACGAGCAGTACTTC
.	TRBJ2-7	TRBV27	.	CASKRQGTGYEQYF	TGTGCCAGTAAAAGACAAGGGACCGGCTACGAGCAGTACTTC
.	TRBJ1-6	TRBV10-1	.	CASAPDQGPPLHF	TGCGCCAGCGCCCCGGACCAGGGTCCACCCCTCCACTTT
once	TRBJ1-5	TRBV19	TRBD1	CASSTDRNNQPQHF	TGTGCCAGTAGTACGGACAGGAATAATCAGCCCCAGCATTTT
.	TRBJ1-1	TRBV5-1	TRBD1	CASSLAGRGRAGTEAFF	TGCGCCAGCAGCTTGGCGGGGAGGGGGCGCGCGGGCACTGAAGCTTTCTTT
once	TRBJ2-1	TRBV5-4	TRBD1	CASSLGTGGNEQFF	TGTGCCAGCAGCTTGGGGACAGGGGGCAATGAGCAGTTCTTC
.	TRBJ2-3	TRBV6-4	.	CASSDSDGTDTQYF	TGTGCCAGCAGTGACTCGGATGGCACAGATACGCAGTATTTT
.	TRBJ1-4	TRBV15	TRBD1	CATSRRNRGFQEKLFF	TGTGCCACCAGCAGACGGAACAGGGGGTTTCAAGAAAAACTGTTTTTT
.	TRBJ2-7	TRBV10-3	TRBD1	CAISEYRGPYEQYF	TGTGCCATCAGTGAGTACAGGGGGCCCTACGAGCAGTACTTC
once	TRBJ2-7	TRBV27	.	CASSPFSVNEQYF	TGTGCCAGCAGTCCTTTCTCGGTAAACGAGCAGTACTTC
.	TRBJ1-2	TRBV5-1	.	CARSRRGYTF	TGCGCCCGCAGTCGGAGGGGCTACACCTTC
.	TRBJ2-7	TRBV5-1	TRBD1	CASRSGTGASYEQYF	TGCGCCAGCAGGTCCGGGACAGGGGCCTCCTACGAGCAGTACTTC
.	TRBJ2-3	TRBV6-5	.	CATHSRADTQYF	TGTGCCACCCACTCCAGGGCAGATACGCAGTATTTT
.	TRBJ2-1	TRBV5-4	TRBD1	CASSPDRGVYNEQFF	TGTGCCAGCAGCCCGGACAGGGGTGTGTACAATGAGCAGTTCTTC
once	TRBJ2-3	TRBV19	TRBD2	CASSISGGSTDTQYF	TGTGCCAGTAGTATTTCGGGGGGGAGCACAGATACGCAGTATTTT